These T cell receptor beta chains were read from a single sample in a study of T-cell memory formation after mild COVID-19. TCRdb re-called the 5' RACE reads with MiXCR, one entry per CDR3 protein. The table lists a few hundred thousand distinct CDR3 sequences, 8.5% to 9.5% of them singletons. The sequenced material came from PBMCs or a T cell subset sorted from them (not recorded which). These receptors all stem from a man younger than 30 who had mild COVID-19 (a few samples of this study predate the infection). Cell type and time point are not known. Each CDR3 is given with its conserved first and last residue. D genes are given only for firm matches. Some rows have no size entry. The others give once, few or many, or a class for an expanded clone.

V: TRBV4-2; size: -; J: TRBJ1-2; D: TRBD1; CDR3: CASSQGTGDYGYTF; DNA: TGTGCCAGCAGCCAAGGGACAGGGGATTATGGCTACACCTTC
V: TRBV10-3; size: few; J: TRBJ1-5; D: -; CDR3: CATRQSNQPQHF; DNA: TGTGCCACCCGACAAAGCAATCAGCCCCAGCATTTT
V: TRBV29-1; size: -; J: TRBJ1-2; D: TRBD1; CDR3: CSVGGYDREGNYGYTF; DNA: TGCAGCGTTGGGGGCTACGACAGGGAAGGGAACTATGGCTACACCTTC
V: TRBV27; size: -; J: TRBJ2-5; D: -; CDR3: CASSLWARSETQYF; DNA: TGTGCCAGCAGTCTATGGGCTAGGTCAGAGACCCAGTACTTC
V: TRBV6-5; size: many; J: TRBJ2-3; D: -; CDR3: CATRTPDTQYF; DNA: TGTGCCACCCGCACACCAGATACGCAGTATTTT
V: TRBV12-3/TRBV12-4; size: -; J: TRBJ2-1; D: -; CDR3: CASSFAAVYNEQFF; DNA: TGTGCCAGCAGTTTCGCGGCGGTTTATAATGAGCAGTTCTTC
V: TRBV29-1; size: many; J: TRBJ1-1; D: -; CDR3: CSVLIDRVNTEAFF; DNA: TGCAGCGTGCTAATTGACAGAGTGAACACTGAAGCTTTCTTT
V: TRBV20-1; size: -; J: TRBJ2-3; D: -; CDR3: CSVRDTSLTDTQYF; DNA: TGCAGTGTTCGGGACACAAGTCTCACAGATACGCAGTATTTT
V: TRBV20-1; size: -; J: TRBJ2-3; D: TRBD2; CDR3: CSASGASGAADTQYF; DNA: TGCAGTGCTAGTGGAGCTAGCGGGGCTGCAGATACGCAGTATTTT
V: TRBV6-1; size: -; J: TRBJ1-4; D: -; CDR3: CASSEALMREGEKLFF; DNA: TGTGCCAGCAGTGAAGCGCTGATGAGGGAAGGTGAAAAACTGTTTTTT
V: TRBV29-1; size: few; J: TRBJ1-3; D: -; CDR3: CSVSPGQGNTIYF; DNA: TGCAGCGTGTCACCGGGACAAGGAAACACCATATATTTT
V: TRBV9; size: -; J: TRBJ2-3; D: -; CDR3: CASSVYPTSDTQYF; DNA: TGTGCCAGCAGCGTATACCCTACGTCAGATACGCAGTATTTT
V: TRBV4-3; size: many; J: TRBJ2-4; D: -; CDR3: CASSQDEGGLQNIQYF; DNA: TGCGCCAGCAGCCAAGATGAGGGGGGTTTACAAAACATTCAGTACTTC
V: TRBV12-3/TRBV12-4; size: once; J: TRBJ2-2; D: TRBD2; CDR3: CASRVRGGSTGELFF; DNA: TGTGCCAGCAGGGTGCGGGGGGGCTCCACCGGGGAGCTGTTTTTT
V: TRBV24-1; size: many; J: TRBJ2-2; D: -; CDR3: CATSDTTRDVTGELFF; DNA: TGTGCCACCAGTGATACGACTAGGGACGTCACCGGGGAGCTGTTTTTT
V: TRBV19; size: -; J: TRBJ1-1; D: -; CDR3: CASTLGGTEAFF; DNA: TGTGCCAGTACCCTGGGGGGGACTGAAGCTTTCTTT
V: TRBV20-1; size: few; J: TRBJ1-1; D: -; CDR3: CSASGQKNTEAFF; DNA: TGCAGTGCCTCGGGCCAGAAGAACACTGAAGCTTTCTTT
V: TRBV20-1; size: few; J: TRBJ2-7; D: TRBD1; CDR3: CSASPRTGGYEQYF; DNA: TGCAGTGCTAGCCCAAGGACAGGGGGCTACGAGCAGTACTTC
V: TRBV24-1; size: -; J: TRBJ2-1; D: TRBD2; CDR3: CATSAVAGYYNEQFF; DNA: TGTGCCACCAGTGCGGTAGCGGGGTACTACAATGAGCAGTTCTTC
V: TRBV5-1; size: few; J: TRBJ2-7; D: -; CDR3: CASGTQGGLDEQYF; DNA: TGCGCCAGCGGCACCCAGGGTGGGTTAGACGAGCAGTACTTC
V: TRBV3-1; size: -; J: TRBJ2-3; D: TRBD2; CDR3: CASSRSPGGQDTQYF; DNA: TGTGCCAGCAGCCGGTCCCCGGGGGGGCAAGATACGCAGTATTTT
V: TRBV7-3; size: -; J: TRBJ1-1; D: -; CDR3: CASSPPLAANTEAFF; DNA: TGTGCCAGCAGCCCCCCATTGGCGGCGAACACTGAAGCTTTCTTT
V: TRBV12-3/TRBV12-4; size: -; J: TRBJ2-3; D: -; CDR3: CASSLGAGGQTLDTDTQYF; DNA: TGTGCCAGCAGTTTAGGGGCTGGGGGACAAACCCTGGACACAGATACGCAGTATTTT
V: TRBV30; size: -; J: TRBJ1-2; D: TRBD1; CDR3: CACEGAHYGYTF; DNA: TGTGCCTGCGAGGGGGCTCACTATGGCTACACCTTC
V: TRBV6-6; size: -; J: TRBJ2-1; D: TRBD1; CDR3: CASNDRASYNEQFF; DNA: TGTGCCAGCAACGACAGGGCATCCTACAATGAGCAGTTCTTC
V: TRBV7-3; size: -; J: TRBJ2-2; D: TRBD1; CDR3: CASSEWTGEASGELFF; DNA: TGTGCCAGCAGCGAATGGACAGGGGAGGCTTCCGGGGAGCTGTTTTTT
V: TRBV7-2; size: -; J: TRBJ2-3; D: -; CDR3: CASSLGPGGYTDTQYF; DNA: TGTGCCAGCAGCTTAGGACCGGGGGGCTACACAGATACGCAGTATTTT
V: TRBV4-1; size: -; J: TRBJ2-7; D: -; CDR3: CASRRGYEQYF; DNA: TGCGCCAGCAGGAGAGGGTACGAGCAGTACTTC
V: TRBV11-2; size: -; J: TRBJ2-3; D: -; CDR3: CASNPPGEIDTQYF; DNA: TGTGCCAGCAACCCCCCGGGGGAAATAGATACGCAGTATTTT
V: TRBV7-2; size: many; J: TRBJ2-1; D: -; CDR3: CASSRAGSSYNEQFF; DNA: TGTGCCAGCAGCAGAGCCGGAAGCTCCTACAATGAGCAGTTCTTC
V: TRBV7-3; size: few; J: TRBJ2-3; D: -; CDR3: CASRLTSTDTQYF; DNA: TGTGCCAGCAGACTGACTAGCACAGATACGCAGTATTTT
V: TRBV4-2; size: -; J: TRBJ2-2; D: TRBD2; CDR3: CASSRGGTNTGELFF; DNA: TGTGCCAGCAGCCGCGGGGGGACGAACACCGGGGAGCTGTTTTTT
V: TRBV5-1; size: many; J: TRBJ2-5; D: TRBD2; CDR3: CASSLRTSDETQYF; DNA: TGCGCCAGCAGCTTGCGGACTAGCGATGAGACCCAGTACTTC
V: TRBV7-2; size: many; J: TRBJ1-6; D: -; CDR3: CASSRDSMSPLHF; DNA: TGTGCCAGCAGCCGAGACTCTATGTCACCCCTCCACTTT
V: TRBV5-7; size: few; J: TRBJ2-3; D: -; CDR3: CASRPFLQARTDTQYF; DNA: TGTGCCAGCCGACCCTTTCTGCAAGCACGCACAGATACGCAGTATTTT
V: TRBV7-2; size: -; J: TRBJ2-2; D: TRBD1; CDR3: CASSSALRDRTTGELFF; DNA: TGTGCCAGCAGCTCGGCTCTCCGGGACAGGACTACCGGGGAGCTGTTTTTT
V: TRBV7-6; size: many; J: TRBJ2-3; D: TRBD2; CDR3: CASSSRGGHGDTQYF; DNA: TGTGCCAGCAGTTCCCGGGGGGGGCACGGAGATACGCAGTATTTT
V: TRBV5-1; size: many; J: TRBJ2-2; D: TRBD1; CDR3: CASSRIVQGSAGELFF; DNA: TGCGCCAGCAGCCGGATCGTACAGGGGTCCGCCGGGGAGCTGTTTTTT
V: TRBV6-6; size: -; J: TRBJ2-4; D: TRBD2; CDR3: CAAGGQYF; DNA: TGTGCCGCGGGGGGTCAGTACTTC
V: TRBV10-3; size: -; J: TRBJ1-5; D: -; CDR3: CAISEVRGSGNQPQHF; DNA: TGTGCCATCAGTGAGGTCAGGGGAAGTGGCAATCAGCCCCAGCATTTT
V: TRBV24-1; size: -; J: TRBJ2-1; D: -; CDR3: CATSDPALHEQFF; DNA: TGTGCCACCAGTGACCCTGCCCTACATGAGCAGTTCTTC
V: TRBV2; size: few; J: TRBJ2-2; D: TRBD1; CDR3: CASSEGTGKAGELFF; DNA: TGTGCCAGCAGTGAAGGGACAGGGAAGGCCGGGGAGCTGTTTTTT
V: TRBV11-1; size: -; J: TRBJ2-5; D: -; CDR3: CASSLAGGAGETQYF; DNA: TGTGCCAGCAGCTTAGCTGGGGGGGCCGGAGAGACCCAGTACTTC